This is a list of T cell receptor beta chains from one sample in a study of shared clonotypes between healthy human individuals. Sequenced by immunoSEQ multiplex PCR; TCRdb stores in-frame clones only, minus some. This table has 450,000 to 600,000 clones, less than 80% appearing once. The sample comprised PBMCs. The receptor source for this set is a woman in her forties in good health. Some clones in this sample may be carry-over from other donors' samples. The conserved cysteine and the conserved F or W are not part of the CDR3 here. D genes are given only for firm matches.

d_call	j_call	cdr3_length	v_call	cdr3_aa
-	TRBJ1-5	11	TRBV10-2	ASERPSLRAQH
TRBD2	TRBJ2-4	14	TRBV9	ASSSDSGREWDIQY
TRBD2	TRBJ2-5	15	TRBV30	AWSLGLAGGYQETQY
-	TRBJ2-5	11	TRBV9	ASSVAEQETQY
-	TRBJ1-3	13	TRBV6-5	ASSPYLFTGNTIY
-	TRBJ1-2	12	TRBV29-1	SVDSLIPNYGYT
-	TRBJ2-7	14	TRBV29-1	SVRWSWPGPSYEQY
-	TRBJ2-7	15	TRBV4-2	ASSQDQGGARPSEQY
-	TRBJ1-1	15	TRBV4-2	ASSQSTYRDLNTEAF
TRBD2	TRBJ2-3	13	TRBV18	ASSPRREVGDTQY
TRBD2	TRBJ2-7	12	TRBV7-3	ASSPGTSGTEQY
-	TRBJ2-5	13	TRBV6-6	ASSYAGQLEETQY
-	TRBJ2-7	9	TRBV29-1	SVKSDYEQY
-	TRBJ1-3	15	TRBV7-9	ASSVLGLLSSGNTIY
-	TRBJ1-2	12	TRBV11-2	ASSLDSDPYGYT
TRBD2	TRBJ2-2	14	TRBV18	ASSPPSGRRGGELF
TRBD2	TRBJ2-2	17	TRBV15	ATSRELAGTGVGTGELF
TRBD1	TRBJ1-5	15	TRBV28	ASSPPGRGALGQPQH
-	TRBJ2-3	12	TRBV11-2	ASSLAFYTDTQY
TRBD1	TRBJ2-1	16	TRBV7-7	ASSKRTGLAPSYNEQF
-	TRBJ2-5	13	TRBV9	ASSVGVSPQETQY
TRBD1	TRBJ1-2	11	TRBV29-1	SVGDRNGYGYT
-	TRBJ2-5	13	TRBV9	ASSVGTADQETQY
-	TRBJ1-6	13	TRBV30	AWTRLRTGNSPLH
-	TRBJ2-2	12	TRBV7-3	ASSFGPNTGELF
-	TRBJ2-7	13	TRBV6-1	ASRELLAGSYEQY
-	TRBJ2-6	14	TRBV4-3	ASSQEMSSGANVLT
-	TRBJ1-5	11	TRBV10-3	AISESNDQPQH
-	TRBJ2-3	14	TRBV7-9	ASTLGRTTSTDTQY
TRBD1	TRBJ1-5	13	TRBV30	AWSLGGSGNQPQH
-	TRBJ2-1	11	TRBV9	ASSGQPYNEQF
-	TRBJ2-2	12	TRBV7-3	ASSPRQGTGELF
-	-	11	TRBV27	ASTRGGNYEQY
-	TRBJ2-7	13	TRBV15	ATGSYDTGRHEQY
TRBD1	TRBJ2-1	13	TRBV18	ASSPGQGAYNEQF
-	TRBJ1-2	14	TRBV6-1	ASSEAGAAPRGGYT
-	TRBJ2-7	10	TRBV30	AWSLGLDEQY
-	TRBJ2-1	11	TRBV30	AWRGGNYNEQF
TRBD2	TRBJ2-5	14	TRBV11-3	ASAFWGLAGEETQY
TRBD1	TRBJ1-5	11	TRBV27	ASSSDRVMAQH
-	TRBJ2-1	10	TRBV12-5	ASGLEIREQF
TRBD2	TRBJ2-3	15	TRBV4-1	ASSQDRREWGTDTQY
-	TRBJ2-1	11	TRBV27	ASKRRVYNEQF
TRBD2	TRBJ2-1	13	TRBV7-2	ASSELADTYNEQF
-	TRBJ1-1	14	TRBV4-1	ASSRSPGTPNAEAF
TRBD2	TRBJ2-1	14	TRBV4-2	ASSHKGGSSYNEQF
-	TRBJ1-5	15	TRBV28	ASSTIQGLYSNQPQH
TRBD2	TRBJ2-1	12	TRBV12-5	ASGSTPGGNEQF
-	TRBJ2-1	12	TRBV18	ASKRREAYNEQF
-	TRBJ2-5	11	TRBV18	ASSPSPQETQY
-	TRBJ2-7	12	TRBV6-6	ASSYLGYSYEQY
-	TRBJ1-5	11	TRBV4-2	ASSQGVDQPQH
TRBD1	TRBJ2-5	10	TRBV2	ASKDRQETQY
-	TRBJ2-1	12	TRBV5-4	ASSLGSGNNEQF
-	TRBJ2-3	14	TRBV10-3	AISDLLVGDTDTQY